A selection of T cell receptor beta chains follows, all from one sample in a study of cytomegalovirus exposure and HLA in healthy donors. The repertoire was sequenced with immunoSEQ multiplex PCR; TCRdb's copy has only in-frame clones and lacks some. The data hold roughly 150,000 clones, with roughly four fifths observed a single time. Sequencing used PBMCs. All receptors come from a male donor in good health and CMV-seronegative. CDR3s include the opening cysteine and the closing phenylalanine or tryptophan. A D gene is named only where the DNA matches it firmly.

.	TRBV21-1	CASSKVTGLMGVSSEQYF
.	TRBV7-2	CASSPWGVGVNSPLHF
TRBD1	TRBV9	CASSGQGALNTEAFF
.	TRBV5-1	CASSPEGTGINTEAFF
TRBD1	TRBV2	CASAEAGTGDTEAFF
TRBD1	TRBV7-2	CASSFTTGVTEAFF
.	TRBV7-9	CASSVGTMKGYTF
.	TRBV4-2	CASSLDRTTNEKLFF
TRBD2	TRBV4-1	CASSRNGLAGGDNEQFF
.	TRBV7-8	CASSFTEYRQETQYF
TRBD2	TRBV4-1	CASSQLSGGTDTQYF
TRBD2	TRBV6-4	CASSESSGGATDTQYF
TRBD1	TRBV2	CASSDQVRGPPREQYF
.	TRBV2	CASSSGTLLSTDTQYF
TRBD2	TRBV7-3	CASSLTSATDTQYF
.	TRBV2	CASPAGNPNEQYF
TRBD1	TRBV28	CASGAGGFDQPQHF
.	TRBV15	CATSRAMRRTEAFF
.	TRBV6-1	CASSRAEPILTEAFF
TRBD2	TRBV27	CASSGKAGLADQETQYF